This TCR beta chain originates from a study of blood T cell repertoires in COVID-19 (dated by TCRdb to about 2020). Context from the whole study: Samples covering the acute and convalescent phases of COVID-19 were provided by collaborators in the United States, Italy and Spain. Subjects who had been exposed to COVID-19, were actively infected with it, or had recovered from it provided the deeply sampled blood TCRbeta repertoires that made up the dataset. The prospective study material was composed of cDNA or gDNA derived from T cells, B-cell-depleted T cells, or PBMCs. Nearly every sample came with metadata listing a de-identified subject ID, COVID-19 status, age in years and sex. The repertoires were released in a freely available public database meant as a resource for research on the immune response to SARS-CoV-2. HLA class I and class II types, where available, came from metadata supplied by the sample provider rather than from assay-based typing. The samples were drawn from the first 160 participants of the ongoing ImmuneRACE study and from roughly 1,300 subjects provided by 6 global collaborators.

Collaborating institutions collected whole blood in K2EDTA tubes following their own protocols. Collaborator samples were shipped for TCRbeta analysis as frozen whole blood, isolated PBMCs, or DNA extracted from either sample type. The immunoSEQ Assay, a bias-controlled multiplex PCR, was used to amplify TCRbeta CDR3 regions from genomic DNA. As for the authors' bioinformatics: Nucleated cell counts per sample were estimated from amplification of reference gene primers within the assay. Sequence reads were collapsed and filtered to measure the absolute abundance of every unique TCRbeta CDR3 rearrangement. Productive Simpson clonality was computed per sample as the square root of Simpson's diversity index over productive rearrangements. The table comes from immuneACCESS by way of TCRdb, which keeps in-frame sequences with V and J called. Part of the clones is missing from these tables; in studies checked, under half for an unresolved V gene and the rest for unknown reasons. From that table come the V and J calls and clone size; the DNA was used to work out D and trimming. A total of about 200,000 clones appear in this sample, around 90% of them only once. Approximately 2.9% of the sample comes from the top ten.

After removal of 4 bases from V and 2 bases from J, the junction retains 4 bases not matched to a gene. Sequences LGHNA (CDR1) and YSLEER (CDR2) are obtained from the germline V gene. Counted from cysteine to phenylalanine, this CDR3 has 17 amino acids. Just the 51-base CDR3 DNA is kept, in frame starting at base 1. To note about this clone: The clone's antigen remains unknown. The input lacks base qualities; no much larger clone sits a single base away.

Overall study results and their limits: Clinical and demographic metadata were provided uncurated, with the amount varying by source and participant.

The sequence joins TRBV4-3 to TRBJ2-6; 11 of the junction bases match TRBD1. The TCR was taken from a man in his sixties with acute or convalescent COVID-19. The sequencing input was peripheral blood. The CDR3 region reads CASSRAGQGAGANVLTF. The DNA sequence is given as TGCGCCAGCAGCCGCGCGGGACAGGGGGCTGGGGCCAACGTCCTGACTTTC.